These 31 T cell receptor beta chains were sequenced from one sample in a study of long-term antiretroviral therapy in people with HIV. Version v3.0 of the immunoSEQ assay ran at survey level. Libraries were prepared by immunoSEQ multiplex PCR; TCRdb keeps only in-frame clonotypes and omits some of them. This sample carries fewer than 30,000 clones, 86% of them seen once, and the ten largest clones take less than 6%. Specimen: unsorted PBMCs, collected 0.8 years after starting antiretroviral therapy. The receptors originated from a woman aged 25 to 39 with HIV.

The rearrangement uses TRBV7-8 and TRBJ2-1; D is uncertain. V was pared by 5 bases and J by 6 bases, with 5 bases between. Germline V gene lookup returns CDR1 SGHVS and CDR2 FQNEAQ. The CDR3 has 11 residues. CDR3 in amino acids: CASSRVNEQFF. CDR3 DNA: TGTGCCAGCAGCCGTGTCAATGAGCAGTTCTTC. The variable domain in full, completed from reference TRBV7-8 and TRBJ2-1, reads GAGVSQSPRYKVAKRGQDVALRCDPISGHVSLFWYQQALGQGPEFLTYFQNEAQLDKSGLPSDRFFAERPEGSVSTLKIQRTQQEDSAVYLCASSRVNEQFFGPGTRLTVL.

This clone was observed a single time. This sequence joins TRBV29-1 and TRBJ2-3; 7 nucleotides agree with TRBD2. Germline V gene data show CDR1 as SQVTM and CDR2 as ANQGSEA. V dropped 6 bases and J dropped 0; count of bases not matched to a gene: 6. The CDR3 covers 14 residues. The CDR3 DNA sequence: TGCAGCGTGGGGGGGGTACTTAGCACAGATACGCAGTATTTT. Translated, it gives CSVGGVLSTDTQYF.

This rearrangement joins TRBV19 to TRBJ1-3; D gene ambiguous. Trimming pared 5 bases from V and 1 base from J, leaving 15 bases between. Germline CDR1 reads LNHDA; CDR2 reads SQIVND (reference sequence). There are 16 residues in the CDR3. The CDR3 DNA follows: TGTGCCAGTAGTGCTGTTCTCCTGCGGTCTGGAAACACCATATATTTT. It translates to CASSAVLLRSGNTIYF.

The chain uses TRBV15 and TRBJ1-2; 7 nucleotides agree with TRBD1. The germline V gene encodes CDR1 LNHNV and CDR2 YYDKDF (reference sequence). V shed 2 bases, J shed 2 bases, and the junction held 5 bases outside the gene matches. This CDR3 has 15 amino acids. CDR3 in DNA: TGTGCCACCAGCAGATTGTTAGGGGGCAACTATGGCTACACCTTC. It yields the protein CATSRLLGGNYGYTF.

CDR3 amino acids: CASRPSGNSSYNEQFF. Written as DNA, the CDR3 is TGCGCCAGCAGGCCCAGCGGGAATAGCTCCTACAATGAGCAGTTCTTC. The chain carries TRBV10-1 and TRBJ2-1; the match to TRBD2 covers 7 bases. Germline CDR1 WNHNN, CDR2 SYGVQD (reference sequence). The CDR3 has 16 amino acids. V gave up 6 bases and J gave up 0 bases; unmatched junction bases: 8.

The rearrangement uses TRBV10-3 and TRBJ1-5; TRBD1 agrees at 8 bases. The CDR3 extends over 15 amino acids. V was pared by 1 base and J by 5 bases, with 4 bases of the junction left unmatched. Germline V gene lookup returns CDR1 ENHRY and CDR2 SYGVKD. CDR3 nucleotides: TGTGCCATCAGTGAGTTTACAGGGGGAGATCAGCCCCAGCATTTT. Its protein is CAISEFTGGDQPQHF.

This clone has just one count. This sequence joins TRBV29-1 and TRBJ2-3; tentatively, D is TRBD1 or TRBD2 (7 bases each). Trimming cost V 7 bases and J 1 base, with 18 bases left between them. The CDR3 spans 15 residues. The V gene's germline CDR1 is SQVTM and CDR2 ANQGSEA. Here the CDR3 reads CSAGGGWMGTDTQYF. In DNA form, the CDR3 reads TGCAGCGCAGGGGGGGGGTGGATGGGCACAGATACGCAGTATTTT.

This clone was seen a single time. This CDR3 reads CASSEAGFTEAFF. The CDR3 nucleotides are TGTGCCAGCAGTGAAGCAGGGTTCACTGAAGCTTTCTTT. The genes are TRBV6-1 and TRBJ1-1; D not certain. This CDR3 is built from 13 residues. Per germline, CDR1 MNHNS and CDR2 SASEGT. Deletions cut 0 bases from V and 4 bases from J, with 6 bases between.

This chain joins TRBV27 and TRBJ2-6; D unclear. The CDR3 length is 16 residues. V was shortened by 2 bases and J by 1 base, with 9 bases between the two germline ends. CDR1 MNHEY and CDR2 SMNVEV come from the germline V gene (reference sequence). The CDR3 loop is CASSLRPPSGANVLTF. CDR3 nucleotide sequence: TGTGCCAGCAGTTTAAGGCCTCCGTCTGGGGCCAACGTCCTGACTTTC. Full variable domain (rest looked up from reference TRBV27 and TRBJ2-6): EAQVTQNPRYLITVTGKKLTVTCSQNMNHEYMSWYRQDPGLGLRQIYYSMNVEVTDKGDVPEGYKVSRKEKRNFPLILESPSPNQTSLYFCASSLRPPSGANVLTFGAGSRLTVL.

This chain links TRBV5-8 with TRBJ1-3; no firm D call. Trimming cost V 5 bases and J 2 bases, with 8 bases left between them. This CDR3 has 13 residues. The germline V gene encodes CDR1 SGHTS and CDR2 YDEGEE. Here the CDR3 reads CASRVRTGNTIYF. Here the CDR3 DNA reads TGTGCCAGCAGGGTCCGTACTGGAAACACCATATATTTT.

This clone was counted a single time. The chain couples TRBV19 to TRBJ1-5; TRBD1 agrees at 8 bases. CDR3 length: 15 residues. V was pared by 5 bases and J by 7 bases, with 10 bases of the junction left unmatched. The V gene's germline CDR1 is LNHDA and CDR2 SQIVND (reference sequence). CDR3 sequence reads: CASSGEQGGEQPQHF. DNA of the CDR3: TGTGCCAGTAGTGGGGAACAGGGGGGAGAGCAGCCCCAGCATTTT.

The rearrangement links TRBV29-1 to TRBJ2-7; possible D gene TRBD1, 6 bases. The CDR3 has 13 amino acids. With 3 bases removed from V and 1 base from J, the gap between germline ends came to 10 bases. Germline V CDR1 and CDR2: SQVTM, ANQGSEA. The CDR3 DNA reads as TGCAGCGTTGAGGGGGACAAGTCCTACGAGCAGTACTTC. Translating it yields CSVEGDKSYEQYF.

The rearrangement links TRBV7-6 to TRBJ2-2; a weak D match, TRBD1 (5 bases). CDR3 length: 16 amino acids. Trimming pared 4 bases from V and 3 bases from J, leaving 15 bases between. The germline gives CDR1 SGHVS, CDR2 FNYEAQ. The CDR3 sequence is CASSSDQGTYTGELFF. The CDR3 bases are TGTGCCAGCAGCTCAGACCAGGGAACATACACCGGGGAGCTGTTTTTT.

The V gene is TRBV7-8, the J gene TRBJ2-1; no clear D gene. Trimming took 11 bases from V and 0 from J, leaving 8 bases between them. Germline V gives CDR1 SGHVS, CDR2 FQNEAQ. The CDR3 runs to 12 residues. CDR3 region: CAYGHSYNEQFF. CDR3 nucleotides: TGTGCCTACGGGCACTCCTACAATGAGCAGTTCTTC.

The rearrangement uses TRBV6-5 and TRBJ1-2, with D unresolved. Between the trimmed V and J ends, which lost 6 bases and 7 bases, there was a span of 15 bases. In germline, CDR1 is MNHEY, CDR2 SVGAGI. The CDR3 totals 13 residues. The CDR3 protein is CASRTSLTGGYTF. CDR3 DNA sequence: TGTGCCAGCAGGACAAGCCTTACCGGTGGCTACACCTTC.

This rearrangement joins TRBV5-1 to TRBJ2-3; D uncertain. V was shortened by 3 bases and J by 0 bases, with 11 bases between the two germline ends. CDR1 SGHRS and CDR2 YFSETQ come from the germline V gene. The CDR3 consists of 15 residues. The CDR3 coding sequence is TGCGCCAGCAGCTCTCCAGTCTCAAGCACAGATACGCAGTATTTT. It yields the protein CASSSPVSSTDTQYF.

This chain links TRBV9 with TRBJ2-2; TRBD1 matches 8 bases. Germline V CDR1 and CDR2: SGDLS, YYNGEE. Losses at the gene ends were 4 bases for V and 6 bases for J; bases not matched to a gene: 8. The CDR3 length is 15 residues. CDR3 sequence: CASSRTGRMSGELFF. DNA for the CDR3: TGTGCCAGCAGCCGGACAGGGAGAATGTCCGGGGAGCTGTTTTTT.

V gene TRBV9 combines with J gene TRBJ2-3; TRBD2 matches at 11 bases. Germline values: CDR1 SGDLS, CDR2 YYNGEE. V was pared by 3 bases and J by 3 bases, with 6 bases of the junction left unmatched. This CDR3 is 16 amino acids long. The CDR3 protein is CASSGFSGGVTDTQYF. CDR3 nucleotide sequence: TGTGCCAGCAGCGGTTTTAGCGGGGGGGTAACAGATACGCAGTATTTT.

The V gene is TRBV4-1, the J gene TRBJ2-7, with TRBD2 as a possible D gene (6 bases). Trimming took off 4 bases at V and 2 bases at J, with 18 bases between the two ends. The CDR3 totals 16 residues. Germline-derived CDR1 and CDR2 are MGHRA and YSYEKL. The CDR3 sequence is CASSPSRRAGTYEQYF. The CDR3 nucleotides are TGCGCCAGCAGCCCATCACGGAGGGCGGGGACCTACGAGCAGTACTTC.

This chain connects TRBV7-7 to TRBJ2-3, with D uncertain. Germline V lookup: CDR1 SSHAT, CDR2 FNYEAQ (reference sequence). CDR3 length: 15 amino acids. V was pared by 3 bases and J by 2 bases, with 12 bases between. The chain's CDR3 is CASSFRADFTDTQYF. The CDR3 nucleotides read TGTGCCAGCAGCTTTAGGGCTGATTTCACAGATACGCAGTATTTT.

This chain joins TRBV18 and TRBJ1-1; D is undetermined. V shed 5 bases and J shed 3 bases, with 13 bases lying between them. CDR1 is KGHSH and CDR2 is LQKENI in the germline V gene. The CDR3 is 14 residues long. CDR3 sequence (DNA): TGTGCCAGCTCAGTGGCAGCTGCGGACACTGAAGCTTTCTTT. Translation gives CASSVAAADTEAFF.

This clone was detected once. V gene TRBV30 combines with J gene TRBJ1-1; D is unresolved. This CDR3 has 12 amino acids. V was pared by 2 bases and J by 6 bases, with 10 bases between. Germline V gives CDR1 GTSNPN, CDR2 SVGIG (reference sequence). The CDR3 loop reads CAWSPNGAEAFF. For the CDR3, the DNA is TGTGCCTGGAGTCCCAATGGGGCTGAAGCTTTCTTT.

This clone was detected only a few times. This chain links TRBV30 with TRBJ1-6; tentative D call: TRBD1 (5 bases). CDR3 size: 13 residues. Trimming pared 5 bases from V and 8 bases from J, leaving 13 bases between. Germline CDR1 GTSNPN, CDR2 SVGIG (reference sequence). CDR3 amino acids: CAWDRDGDSPLHF. Written as DNA, the CDR3 is TGTGCCTGGGACCGGGACGGTGATTCACCCCTCCACTTT.

The chain recombines TRBV6-1 with TRBJ1-1, with D uncertain. The CDR3 is 12 residues long. Germline CDR1 reads MNHNS; CDR2 reads SASEGT. Deletions cut 8 bases from V and 5 bases from J, with 12 bases between. CDR3 coding DNA: TGTGCCAGCGCAACGAGGAGGACTGAAGCTTTCTTT. It codes for CASATRRTEAFF.

This chain links TRBV19 with TRBJ2-3, with 7 positions matching TRBD2. Germline values: CDR1 LNHDA, CDR2 SQIVND (reference sequence). J gave up 5 bases and V 6 bases, and 14 bases lay outside the gene matches. The CDR3 spans 16 residues. CDR3 in DNA: TGTGCCAGTAGCGGGCCTCGGACTAGTTTTGGAGATACGCAGTATTTT. Its protein is CASSGPRTSFGDTQYF.

The rearrangement joins TRBV2 to TRBJ1-2; TRBD1 might be the D (5 bases). Per the germline V gene, CDR1 is SNHLY and CDR2 is FYNNEI. The CDR3 totals 15 residues. The ends were cut back, 2 bases at V and 7 bases at J, with 17 bases in the middle. The CDR3 loop is CASSEIRAKGGGYTF. In DNA form, the CDR3 reads TGTGCCAGCAGTGAAATCAGGGCCAAAGGTGGTGGCTACACCTTC.

The genes are TRBV15 and TRBJ1-2, with D possibly TRBD1 on 5 matching bases. The CDR3 runs to 12 residues. In germline, CDR1 is LNHNV, CDR2 YYDKDF (reference sequence). Trimming stripped 5 bases from V and 12 bases from J, with 16 bases between. CDR3 nucleotides: TGTGCCACCAGCCCCGGGGGGTCGATGGACACCTTC. It codes for CATSPGGSMDTF.

The V call is TRBV6-5, the J call TRBJ1-3; no definite D call. The CDR3 is made up of 13 amino acids. Germline CDR1 is MNHEY and CDR2 is SVGAGI. V lost 5 bases and J lost 0, with 5 bases in between. CDR3 residues: CASSPSSGNTIYF. As DNA, the CDR3 is TGTGCCAGCAGTCCAAGCTCTGGAAACACCATATATTTT.

The chain employs TRBV9 and TRBJ2-6; D may match TRBD1 or TRBD2 (5 bases each). Germline V gives CDR1 SGDLS, CDR2 YYNGEE. The CDR3 length is 15 residues. V lost 3 bases to trimming and J lost 3 bases, with 10 bases between them. CDR3 DNA sequence: TGTGCCAGCAGCGAACGGGGCTTTGGGGCCAACGTCCTGACTTTC. The encoded protein is CASSERGFGANVLTF.

J is TRBJ1-2 and V is TRBV2; D unresolved. CDR3 size: 14 residues. Deletions cut 5 bases from V and 2 bases from J, with 12 bases between. Germline V gene data show CDR1 as SNHLY and CDR2 as FYNNEI. CDR3 amino acids: CASSPVTENYGYTF. In nucleotides, the CDR3 is TGTGCCAGCAGTCCCGTAACAGAGAACTATGGCTACACCTTC.

In this sample, this clone turned up a few times. The CDR3 here is CASSKGGPVNPYEQYV. The CDR3 nucleotides read TGTGCCAGCAGCAAAGGCGGGCCGGTTAACCCCTACGAGCAGTACGTC. V is TRBV21-1 and J is TRBJ2-7; TRBD2 reflects the table's D call only, with no check against the DNA. TRBV21-1 has pseudogene status. This CDR3 contains 16 residues.